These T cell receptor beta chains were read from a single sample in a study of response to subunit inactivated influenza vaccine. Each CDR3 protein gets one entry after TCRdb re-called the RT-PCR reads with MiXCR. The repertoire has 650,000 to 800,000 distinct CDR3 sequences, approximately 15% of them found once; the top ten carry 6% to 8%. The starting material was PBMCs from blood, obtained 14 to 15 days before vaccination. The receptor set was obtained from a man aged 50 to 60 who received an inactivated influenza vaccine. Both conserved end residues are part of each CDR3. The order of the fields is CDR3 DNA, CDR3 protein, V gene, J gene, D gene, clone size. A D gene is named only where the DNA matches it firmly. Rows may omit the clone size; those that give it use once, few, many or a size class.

TGTGCCAGCAGTACCCAGGACAGCTATGGCTACACCTTC	CASSTQDSYGYTF	TRBV2	TRBJ1-2	NA	many
TGCGCCAGCAGCCAGAATCAGGGTTCGGCTAATGAAAAACTGTTTTTT	CASSQNQGSANEKLFF	TRBV5-1	TRBJ1-4	NA	NA
TGCGCCAGCAGCTTGGCCACGGGAATCTACGGGGAGCAGTACTTC	CASSLATGIYGEQYF	TRBV5-1	TRBJ2-7	NA	few
TGTGCCAGCTCTCGAAACATGGGGGAGACCCAGTACTTC	CASSRNMGETQYF	TRBV18	TRBJ2-5	NA	few
TGCAGTGGGGAGAGCTTGGAGACCCAGTACTTC	CSGESLETQYF	TRBV20-1	TRBJ2-5	NA	few
TGTGCCAGCGCCGGGACAGGGGGCATCTGGGGCTATGGCTACACCTTC	CASAGTGGIWGYGYTF	TRBV6-2/TRBV6-3	TRBJ1-2	TRBD1	few
TGCAGCGTTGGACAGGGGATCACAGATACGCAGTATTTT	CSVGQGITDTQYF	TRBV29-1	TRBJ2-3	TRBD1	NA
TGTGCCAGCAATCTTGCTGGAGGGCAGTTCTTC	CASNLAGGQFF	TRBV12-3/TRBV12-4	TRBJ2-1	NA	NA
TGTGCCAGCAGTCTTACAAGGGACAATTTCAACACCGGGGAGCTGTTTTTT	CASSLTRDNFNTGELFF	TRBV7-3	TRBJ2-2	NA	few
TGTGCCAGCAAAACTGACGGCGGAGTATACGAGCAGTACTTC	CASKTDGGVYEQYF	TRBV6-2/TRBV6-3	TRBJ2-7	NA	few
TGTGCCAGCACCCCCCGGGGACTCGCTGAAGCTTTCTTT	CASTPRGLAEAFF	TRBV12-3/TRBV12-4	TRBJ1-1	NA	many
TGCGCCAGCAGCCTGGGACTCGGCGGGAACATTCAGTACTTC	CASSLGLGGNIQYF	TRBV4-3	TRBJ2-4	NA	few
TGCAGTGCCAGGGAGGTAGCGGGAGCACACGAGCAGTACTTC	CSAREVAGAHEQYF	TRBV20-1	TRBJ2-7	TRBD2	many
TGTGCCAGCAAACAGGGGTCGGAGCAGTTCTTC	CASKQGSEQFF	TRBV12-3/TRBV12-4	TRBJ2-1	TRBD1	NA
TGTGCCAGCAGGCTAGCGGGTAACTACGAGCAGTACTTC	CASRLAGNYEQYF	TRBV12-3/TRBV12-4	TRBJ2-7	TRBD2	NA
TGTGCCACCAGCAGCTCACAGGGAGTGGGTGAAAAACTGTTTTTT	CATSSSQGVGEKLFF	TRBV15	TRBJ1-4	NA	NA
TGCGCCAGCAGCTTGCAGGGGGAGGTGGATGAGCAGTTCTTC	CASSLQGEVDEQFF	TRBV5-1	TRBJ2-1	NA	many
TGTGCCAGCAGTTTAGAGCAGGGTGGCACTGAAGCTTTCTTT	CASSLEQGGTEAFF	TRBV12-3/TRBV12-4	TRBJ1-1	NA	NA
TGTGCCAGCAGCCATCGACAGGGGGAACGCAATGAGCAGTTCTTC	CASSHRQGERNEQFF	TRBV28	TRBJ2-1	TRBD1	NA
TGTGCCATCAGTGAGTTCCTGACAGGGGACACTGAAGCTTTCTTT	CAISEFLTGDTEAFF	TRBV10-3	TRBJ1-1	TRBD1	few
TGTGCCAGCAGCCAACAGGGGAATCAGCCCCAGCATTTT	CASSQQGNQPQHF	TRBV7-2	TRBJ1-5	TRBD1	many
TGTGCCAGCAGGGCCCTTATGACAGGGTCGAACACCGGGGAGCTGTTTTTT	CASRALMTGSNTGELFF	TRBV2	TRBJ2-2	TRBD1	NA
TGTGCCAGCGTTCCCGGGACAGGGCTTTTTGGGGGCTACACCTTC	CASVPGTGLFGGYTF	TRBV6-5	TRBJ1-2	TRBD1	many
TGTGCCAGCAGCTCCCTATCTTCGGCTATGATAGACTATGGCTACACCTTC	CASSSLSSAMIDYGYTF	TRBV7-2	TRBJ1-2	NA	NA
TGTGCCAGCAGCTCCGGGACAGGGGGGCCGTGGCAGACCCAGTACTTC	CASSSGTGGPWQTQYF	TRBV7-2	TRBJ2-5	TRBD1	NA
TGTGCCAGCAACCATCCCCTGGGCAGAGGCGAGCAGTACTTC	CASNHPLGRGEQYF	TRBV5-6	TRBJ2-7	NA	NA
TGCGCCAGCAGCTTCTCCTCCCCGGGCGAGCAGTACTTC	CASSFSSPGEQYF	TRBV5-1	TRBJ2-7	NA	NA
TGTGCCAGCAGTTTATCGGTGGGGCAGGGAAAGACCCAGTACTTC	CASSLSVGQGKTQYF	TRBV12-3/TRBV12-4	TRBJ2-5	NA	NA
TGTGCCAGCAGTTTAGCGCAGGGCTTGAATGAGCAGTTCTTC	CASSLAQGLNEQFF	TRBV12-3/TRBV12-4	TRBJ2-1	NA	NA
TGCAGTGCTAGCCAAAGAGTTAACTATGGCTACACCTTC	CSASQRVNYGYTF	TRBV20-1	TRBJ1-2	NA	few
TGTGCCTCCAGCCATCGACTAGCGGGGATCTCCGGCGAAGAGACCCAGTACTTC	CASSHRLAGISGEETQYF	TRBV3-1	TRBJ2-5	TRBD2	NA
TGTGCCAGCTCGGACGGGAAGTATGGCTACACCTTC	CASSDGKYGYTF	TRBV6-2/TRBV6-3	TRBJ1-2	NA	many
TGTGCCAGCATTTTCAGGGGGGAACCAGGGACCGGGGAGCTGTTTTTT	CASIFRGEPGTGELFF	TRBV27	TRBJ2-2	NA	few
TGTGCCAGCAGTTACTGGACAGGGGGAAACGAGCAGTACTTC	CASSYWTGGNEQYF	TRBV6-2/TRBV6-3	TRBJ2-7	TRBD1	few
TGTGCCAGCAGCCAAGGGTGGACCTACGTAGATACGCAGTATTTT	CASSQGWTYVDTQYF	TRBV14	TRBJ2-3	NA	NA
TGTGCCAGTAGTATATACGAGGGGCGGCAGCCCCAGCATTTT	CASSIYEGRQPQHF	TRBV19	TRBJ1-5	NA	few
TGTGCCAGCAGCGAGCGGACCGGGAGCGGCTACGAGCAGTACTTC	CASSERTGSGYEQYF	TRBV7-2	TRBJ2-7	NA	NA
TGCGCCAGCAGCCAAGATTTTGGGGGAATGGGTCAGCCCCAGCATTTT	CASSQDFGGMGQPQHF	TRBV4-3	TRBJ1-5	NA	NA
TGTGCCATCAGTGAGTCAACCATGGAGACCCAGTACTTC	CAISESTMETQYF	TRBV10-3	TRBJ2-5	NA	few
TGCCTCGTCCAGGGTGGCATCAATGAGCAGTTCTTC	CLVQGGINEQFF	TRBV28	TRBJ2-1	NA	few
TGTGCCAGCAGCGTGGACCTCATGGGGAAACTGTTTTTT	CASSVDLMGKLFF	TRBV9	TRBJ1-4	NA	NA
TGCAGTGCTGCCCGTGGCCCCACCGGGGAGCTGTTTTTT	CSAARGPTGELFF	TRBV20-1	TRBJ2-2	NA	NA
TGTGCCAGCAGCCAGCAGGGGGCGGGCACCGGGGAGCTGTTTTTT	CASSQQGAGTGELFF	TRBV4-2	TRBJ2-2	TRBD1	few
TGTGCCAGCAGCCCCAGGGGACAGCTGAACACTGAAGCTTTCTTT	CASSPRGQLNTEAFF	TRBV11-2	TRBJ1-1	TRBD1	few
TGTGCCAGCAGCTCACAAGACAGAGCTAACTATGGCTACACCTTC	CASSSQDRANYGYTF	TRBV7-9	TRBJ1-2	NA	few
TGTGCCAGCAGCGTACCAGGGAGCACAGATACGCAGTATTTT	CASSVPGSTDTQYF	TRBV7-2	TRBJ2-3	NA	NA
TGTGCCAGCAGATTAACCGGGACACGGGCCTACGAGCAGTACTTC	CASRLTGTRAYEQYF	TRBV12-3/TRBV12-4	TRBJ2-7	NA	few
TGTGCCCCGAGCGGGCCGTCTGGTGCTGGGGCCAACGTCCTGACTTTC	CAPSGPSGAGANVLTF	TRBV7-9	TRBJ2-6	NA	NA
TGTGCCAGCAGCGTATTATTTGGGGATGAGCAGTTCTTC	CASSVLFGDEQFF	TRBV9	TRBJ2-1	NA	few
TGCAGCGTCCTAAATGGGACAGGGCCAGAAAAAAGCAATCAGCCCCAGCATTTT	CSVLNGTGPEKSNQPQHF	TRBV29-1	TRBJ1-5	TRBD1	few
TGTGCCAGCAGCTTAGCCGGCCGGGACGCAGAGACCCAGTACTTC	CASSLAGRDAETQYF	TRBV7-2	TRBJ2-5	NA	NA
TGTGCCATCAGTGAGTCGGTCCTAGCGGGAGGAGAGACCCAGTACTTC	CAISESVLAGGETQYF	TRBV10-3	TRBJ2-5	TRBD2	many